Shown below are 19 T cell receptor beta chains from a single sample sequenced in a study of cytomegalovirus exposure and HLA in healthy donors. Amplification used 60 Vbeta primers and 13 Jbeta primers. Only in-frame clones appear in the TCRdb table, and some are missing; sequencing was by immunoSEQ multiplex PCR. The table records some 120,000 clones, 70% to 80% of them present only once. Sequencing used PBMCs. All receptors come from a female donor in good health and CMV-seronegative.

The chain links TRBV7-2 to TRBJ1-2; D is undetermined. Per the germline V gene, CDR1 is SGHTA and CDR2 is FQGNSA. Trimming took off 3 bases at V and 4 bases at J, with 9 bases between the two ends. The CDR3 contains 13 residues. CDR3 DNA sequence: TGTGCCAGCAGCTTCCCCCCCTCCTATGGCTACACCTTC. The encoded protein is CASSFPPSYGYTF.

This chain joins TRBV5-6 and TRBJ2-1, with TRBD2 matching over 15 bases. This CDR3 is built from 19 residues. Germline assignment: CDR1 SGHDT and CDR2 YYEEEE. With 6 bases clipped from V and 10 bases from J, the junction kept 20 bases outside the gene matches. The CDR3 is CASTQRHPTTGTSGGEQFF. The CDR3 DNA sequence: TGTGCCAGCACCCAGCGGCACCCCACCACCGGGACTAGCGGGGGGGAGCAGTTCTTC.

J is TRBJ2-5 and V is TRBV7-2; possibly TRBD1 for D (5 bases). The CDR3 spans 11 residues. Trimming removed 5 bases from V and 7 bases from J, with 8 bases in between. In germline, CDR1 is SGHTA, CDR2 FQGNSA. CDR3: CASSQGVTQYF. The DNA of the CDR3 is TGTGCCAGCAGCCAAGGGGTGACCCAGTACTTC. Full variable domain (rest looked up from reference TRBV7-2 and TRBJ2-5): GAGVSQSPSNKVTEKGKDVELRCDPISGHTALYWYRQSLGQGLEFLIYFQGNSAPDKSGLPSDRFSAERTGGSVSTLTIQRTQQEDSAVYLCASSQGVTQYFGPGTRLLVL.

This clone has only one observation. This rearrangement joins TRBV28 to TRBJ2-5; 8 nucleotides agree with TRBD2. The closer fit of TRBJ2-7 to the DNA end suggests the J call may be wrong. CDR1 and CDR2 (germline): MDHEN, SYDVKM. The CDR3 extends over 14 amino acids. CDR3 bases: TGTGCCAGCACACCACTAGCGGAGATTTACGAGCAGTACTTC. This codes for CASTPLAEIYEQYF.

The genes are TRBV29-1 and TRBJ1-2; maybe TRBD1 (6 bases). Trimming removed 0 bases from V and 0 bases from J, with 17 bases in between. The CDR3 is 17 amino acids. Germline CDR1 SQVTM, CDR2 ANQGSEA. The CDR3 spells CSVEDPPGVGANYGYTF. CDR3 DNA sequence: TGCAGCGTTGAAGATCCGCCAGGGGTTGGAGCTAACTATGGCTACACCTTC.

The rearrangement joins TRBV7-2 to TRBJ2-3; D is undetermined. V was pared by 2 bases and J by 4 bases, with 13 bases between. CDR3 length equals 15 residues. CDR1 and CDR2 (germline): SGHTA, FQGNSA. The CDR3: CASSLSKLGSDTQYF. Written as DNA, the CDR3 is TGTGCCAGCAGCTTAAGTAAGCTAGGATCAGATACGCAGTATTTT. Combining the CDR3 with reference TRBV7-2 and TRBJ2-3 gives the whole variable domain GAGVSQSPSNKVTEKGKDVELRCDPISGHTALYWYRQSLGQGLEFLIYFQGNSAPDKSGLPSDRFSAERTGGSVSTLTIQRTQQEDSAVYLCASSLSKLGSDTQYFGPGTRLTVL.

The chain recombines TRBV29-1 with TRBJ2-1; D gene unclear. V was cut by 5 bases and J by 1 base, with 12 bases left in between. This CDR3 is built from 14 residues. Germline CDR1 SQVTM, CDR2 ANQGSEA. CDR3: CSVYLVRSYNEQFF. For the CDR3, the DNA is TGCAGCGTTTATCTGGTACGGTCCTACAATGAGCAGTTCTTC.

This clone has a single count. V gene TRBV30 combines with J gene TRBJ2-2; TRBD2 might be the D (6 bases). The CDR3 has 16 amino acids. V lost 1 base and J lost 1, with 13 bases in between. Germline CDR1 GTSNPN, CDR2 SVGIG (reference sequence). CDR3 bases: TGTGCCTGGAGTGAGGCGGGGAGCCTGAACACCGGGGAGCTGTTTTTT. This translates into CAWSEAGSLNTGELFF.

J is TRBJ1-1 and V is TRBV5-4; maybe TRBD1 (6 bases). This CDR3 contains 14 residues. Trimming took off 0 bases at V and 5 bases at J, with 11 bases between the two ends. Looked up from germline, CDR1 is SGHNT and CDR2 is YYREEE (reference sequence). CDR3 sequence: CASSLDRARTEAFF. In DNA, the CDR3 is TGTGCCAGCAGCTTGGACAGGGCGAGGACTGAAGCTTTCTTT.

The chain carries TRBV11-2 and TRBJ2-3, with no clear D. Deletions cut 3 bases from V and 2 bases from J, with 9 bases between. CDR1 and CDR2 from the germline V gene are SGHAT and FQNNGV. The CDR3 contains 14 residues. CDR3 DNA: TGTGCCAGCAGCTTGTCAGCGCACACAGATACGCAGTATTTT. Protein product: CASSLSAHTDTQYF.

The rearrangement uses TRBV9 and TRBJ2-1, with D unclear. The length of the CDR3 is 14 residues. CDR1 and CDR2 from the germline V gene are SGDLS and YYNGEE. V was clipped by 7 bases and J by 5 bases, with 16 bases between them. CDR3 protein: CASGSQVNNNEQFF. The CDR3 DNA reads TGTGCCAGCGGCTCCCAGGTGAACAACAATGAGCAGTTCTTC. Variable domain in full (rest from reference TRBV9 and TRBJ2-1): DSGVTQTPKHLITATGQRVTLRCSPRSGDLSVYWYQQSLDQGLQFLIQYYNGEERAKGNILERFSAQQFPDLHSELNLSSLELGDSALYFCASGSQVNNNEQFFGPGTRLTVL.

This clone was seen once. V gene TRBV30 combines with J gene TRBJ1-6; TRBD1 is a possible D gene (6 bases). The CDR3 sequence is 13 residues long. Germline V CDR1 and CDR2: GTSNPN, SVGIG (reference sequence). V lost 7 bases, J lost 5 bases, and 12 bases lay in between. CDR3 region: CAFRTDHNSPLHF. The CDR3 coding sequence is TGTGCCTTCCGGACAGATCATAATTCACCCCTCCACTTT.

The chain uses TRBV5-6 and TRBJ2-7; 11 bases are a match to TRBD1. Germline CDR1 is SGHDT and CDR2 is YYEEEE. Trimming removed 5 bases from V and 3 bases from J; junction bases left unmatched: 7. This CDR3 comprises 15 residues. CDR3 in amino acids: CASSPGTGGDYEQYF. CDR3 bases: TGTGCCAGCAGTCCCGGGACAGGGGGGGACTACGAGCAGTACTTC.

There are a few counts of this clone. The chain uses TRBV2 and TRBJ1-1; D call uncertain. The germline V and J ends were trimmed by 5 bases and 6 bases, with 10 bases remaining between them. The CDR3 runs 12 residues. Germline CDR1 reads SNHLY; CDR2 reads FYNNEI. In DNA, the CDR3 is TGTGCCAGCAGTATTGTAACGGCTGAAGCTTTCTTT. This sequence encodes CASSIVTAEAFF.

V is TRBV13 and J is TRBJ2-3, with 12 bases aligning to TRBD2. V lost 5 bases, J lost 4 bases, and 4 bases stayed unmatched. The CDR3 is 15 amino acids. In germline, CDR1 is PRHDT, CDR2 FYEKMQ (reference sequence). The CDR3 loop reads CASSGRLAGADTQYF. As DNA, the CDR3 is TGTGCCAGCAGCGGCCGACTAGCGGGGGCAGATACGCAGTATTTT.

The rearrangement joins TRBV19 to TRBJ1-2, with 7 bases lining up with TRBD1. V lost 5 bases to trimming and J lost 4 bases; unmatched junction nucleotides: 10. Germline lookup yields CDR1 LNHDA and CDR2 SQIVND (reference sequence). The CDR3 has 15 residues. CDR3 amino acids: CASSLRTGLSYGYTF. The CDR3 region has the DNA TGTGCCAGTAGTCTGCGGACAGGACTAAGCTATGGCTACACCTTC. Together with reference TRBV19 and TRBJ1-2, the CDR3 gives the full variable domain: DGGITQSPKYLFRKEGQNVTLSCEQNLNHDAMYWYRQDPGQGLRLIYYSQIVNDFQKGDIAEGYSVSREKKESFPLTVTSAQKNPTAFYLCASSLRTGLSYGYTFGSGTRLTVV.

V usage is TRBV4-2 and J usage is TRBJ2-3; TRBD1 aligns across 11 bases. V dropped 4 bases and J dropped 6; count of bases not matched to a gene: 18. Per the germline V gene, CDR1 is LGHNA and CDR2 is YNFKEQ. This CDR3 comprises 19 residues. The CDR3 region has the DNA TGTGCCAGCAGCCGAGGGTTAGTGTCGGACAGGGGGCGGTCGGATACGCAGTATTTT. Protein sequence: CASSRGLVSDRGRSDTQYF.

This clone turned up a few times. V gene TRBV4-3 combines with J gene TRBJ2-7, with D possibly being TRBD1 (6 bases). The CDR3 is made up of 16 amino acids. The germline V and J ends were trimmed by 3 bases and 7 bases, with 22 bases remaining between them. Germline CDR1 LGHNA, CDR2 YSLEER. Here the CDR3 DNA reads TGCGCCAGCAGCCAGTCGAGAAACAGGGTTTCGCATGAGCAGTACTTC. Translated, it gives CASSQSRNRVSHEQYF.

V gene TRBV7-9 combines with J gene TRBJ2-5; D remains unclear. CDR3 length: 12 residues. V lost 4 bases to trimming and J lost 5 bases, with 8 bases between them. The V gene's germline CDR1 is SEHNR and CDR2 FQNEAQ (reference sequence). DNA of the CDR3: TGTGCCAGCAGCTCAGGCCCCGAGACCCAGTACTTC. It translates to CASSSGPETQYF.